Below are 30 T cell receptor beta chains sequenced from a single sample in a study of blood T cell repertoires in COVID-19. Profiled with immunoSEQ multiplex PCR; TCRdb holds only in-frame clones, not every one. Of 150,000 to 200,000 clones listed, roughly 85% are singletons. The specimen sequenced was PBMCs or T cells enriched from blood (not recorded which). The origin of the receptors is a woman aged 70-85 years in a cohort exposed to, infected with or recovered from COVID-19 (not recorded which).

CDR3 in amino acids: CASRDSGTGLYEQYF. Here the CDR3 DNA reads TGTGCCAGCAGGGATTCCGGGACAGGGCTCTACGAGCAGTACTTC. The chain joins TRBV11-1 to TRBJ2-7; TRBD1 matches 9 bases. CDR1 and CDR2 from the germline V gene are SGHAT and FQDESV (reference sequence). The CDR3 runs to 15 residues. J gave up 3 bases and V 6 bases, and 9 bases lay outside the gene matches. The variable domain in full, with the rest retrieved from reference TRBV11-1 and TRBJ2-7, is EAEVAQSPRYKITEKSQAVAFWCDPISGHATLYWYRQILGQGPELLVQFQDESVVDDSQLPKDRFSAERLKGVDSTLKIQPAELGDSAMYLCASRDSGTGLYEQYFGPGTRLTVT.

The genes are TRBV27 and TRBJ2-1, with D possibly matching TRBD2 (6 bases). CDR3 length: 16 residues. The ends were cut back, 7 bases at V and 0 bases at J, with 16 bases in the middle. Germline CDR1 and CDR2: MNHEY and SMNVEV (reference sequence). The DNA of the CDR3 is TGTGCCAGCATTCCACGAGCGGGCAGCTCCTACAATGAGCAGTTCTTC. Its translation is CASIPRAGSSYNEQFF.

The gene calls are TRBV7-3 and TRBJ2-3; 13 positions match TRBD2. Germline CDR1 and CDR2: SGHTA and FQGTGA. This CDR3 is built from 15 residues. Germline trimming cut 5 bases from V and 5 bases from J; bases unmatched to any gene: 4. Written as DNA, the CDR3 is TGTGCCAGCAGCCCAGGACTAGCGGGAGTAGATACGCAGTATTTT. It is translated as CASSPGLAGVDTQYF.

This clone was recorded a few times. The CDR3: CASSAGGYRNTIYF. The CDR3 nucleotides are TGTGCCAGCAGTGCTGGAGGGTACCGAAACACCATATATTTT. This rearrangement joins TRBV2 to TRBJ1-3; D unclear. The V gene's germline CDR1 is SNHLY and CDR2 FYNNEI. The CDR3 length is 14 residues. V lost 4 bases and J lost 5, with 12 bases in between.

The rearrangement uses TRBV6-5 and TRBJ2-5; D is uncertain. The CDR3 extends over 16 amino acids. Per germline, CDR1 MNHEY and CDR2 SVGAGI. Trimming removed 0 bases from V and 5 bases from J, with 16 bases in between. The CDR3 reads CASSYSSTADSETQYF. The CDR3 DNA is TGTGCCAGCAGTTACTCGAGTACTGCCGACTCGGAGACCCAGTACTTC.

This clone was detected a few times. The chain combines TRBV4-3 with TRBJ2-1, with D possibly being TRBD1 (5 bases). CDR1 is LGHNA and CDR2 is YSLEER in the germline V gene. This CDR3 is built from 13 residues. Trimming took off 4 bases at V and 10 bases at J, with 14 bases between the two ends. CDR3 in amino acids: CASSPRVISEQFF. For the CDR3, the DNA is TGCGCCAGCAGCCCCAGGGTGATAAGCGAGCAGTTCTTC.

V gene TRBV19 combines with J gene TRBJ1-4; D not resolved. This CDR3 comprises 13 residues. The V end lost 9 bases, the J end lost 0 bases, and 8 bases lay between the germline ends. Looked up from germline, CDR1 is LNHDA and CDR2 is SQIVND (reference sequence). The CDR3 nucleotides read TGTGCCAGCCTGTCCGCAACTAATGAAAAACTGTTTTTT. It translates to CASLSATNEKLFF.

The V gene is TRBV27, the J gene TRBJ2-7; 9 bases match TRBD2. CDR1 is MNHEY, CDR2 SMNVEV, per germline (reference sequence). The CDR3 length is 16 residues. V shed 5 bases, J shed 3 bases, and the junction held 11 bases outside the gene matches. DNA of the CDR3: TGTGCCAGCAGTCTGGCGGGAGGGATCTCTGTCTACGAGCAGTACTTC. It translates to CASSLAGGISVYEQYF.

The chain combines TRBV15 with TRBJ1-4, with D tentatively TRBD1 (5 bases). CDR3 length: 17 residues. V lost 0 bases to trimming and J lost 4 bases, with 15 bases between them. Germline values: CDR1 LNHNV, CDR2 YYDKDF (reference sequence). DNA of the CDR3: TGTGCCACCAGCAGAGACTACCCCGGGGGAAATAATGAAAAACTGTTTTTT. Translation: CATSRDYPGGNNEKLFF.

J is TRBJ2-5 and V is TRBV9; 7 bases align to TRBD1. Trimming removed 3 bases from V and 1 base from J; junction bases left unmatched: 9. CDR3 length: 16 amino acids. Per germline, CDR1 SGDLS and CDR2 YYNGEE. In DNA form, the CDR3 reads TGTGCCAGCAGCGCCGCTGGAGGACAGGTCCAAGAGACCCAGTACTTC. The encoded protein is CASSAAGGQVQETQYF. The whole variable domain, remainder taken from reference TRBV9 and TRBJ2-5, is DSGVTQTPKHLITATGQRVTLRCSPRSGDLSVYWYQQSLDQGLQFLIQYYNGEERAKGNILERFSAQQFPDLHSELNLSSLELGDSALYFCASSAAGGQVQETQYFGPGTRLLVL.

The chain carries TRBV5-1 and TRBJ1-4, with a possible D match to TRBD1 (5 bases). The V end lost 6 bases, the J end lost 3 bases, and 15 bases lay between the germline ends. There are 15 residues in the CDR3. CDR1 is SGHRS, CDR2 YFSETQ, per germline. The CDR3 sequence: CASTTSGSANEKLFF. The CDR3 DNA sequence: TGCGCCAGCACCACATCAGGGTCAGCTAATGAAAAACTGTTTTTT.

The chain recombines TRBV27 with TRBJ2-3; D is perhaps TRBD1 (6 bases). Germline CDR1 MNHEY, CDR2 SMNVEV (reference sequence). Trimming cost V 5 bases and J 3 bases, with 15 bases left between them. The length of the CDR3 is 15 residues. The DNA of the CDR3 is TGTGCCAGCAGTCAGGGATGGGGGCGTACAGATACGCAGTATTTT. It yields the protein CASSQGWGRTDTQYF.

The DNA of the CDR3 is TGTGCCAGTAGACCGGGACAGGGGGCGAGGGGGGCCAACGTCCTGACTTTC. Its protein is CASRPGQGARGANVLTF. The V and J genes are TRBV19 and TRBJ2-6; 12 nucleotides match TRBD1. The J segment lost 4 bases and the V segment lost 6 bases, leaving 7 bases of the junction unmatched. Germline loops: CDR1 LNHDA, CDR2 SQIVND (reference sequence). The CDR3 has 17 amino acids.

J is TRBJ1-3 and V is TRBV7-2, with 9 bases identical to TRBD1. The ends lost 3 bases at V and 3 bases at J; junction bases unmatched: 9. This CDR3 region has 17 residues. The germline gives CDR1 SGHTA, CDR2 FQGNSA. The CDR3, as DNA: TGTGCCAGCAGCTTGATCCGCGGGACAGGGCATGGAAACACCATATATTTT. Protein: CASSLIRGTGHGNTIYF.

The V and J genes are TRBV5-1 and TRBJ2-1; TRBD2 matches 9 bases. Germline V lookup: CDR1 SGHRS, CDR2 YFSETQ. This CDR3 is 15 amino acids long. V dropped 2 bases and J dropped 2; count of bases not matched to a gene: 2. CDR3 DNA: TGCGCCAGCAGCTTCTTAGCGGGGGCCTACAATGAGCAGTTCTTC. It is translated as CASSFLAGAYNEQFF.

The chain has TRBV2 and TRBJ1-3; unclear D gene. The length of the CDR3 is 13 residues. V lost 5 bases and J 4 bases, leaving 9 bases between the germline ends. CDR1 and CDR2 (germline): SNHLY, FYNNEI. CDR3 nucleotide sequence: TGTGCCAGCAGTAAGGAGACGGGAAACACCATATATTTT. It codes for CASSKETGNTIYF.

CDR3 in amino acids: CASSKGPFSQTLHF. CDR3 DNA: TGTGCCAGCAGCAAAGGGCCCTTTTCACAGACCCTCCACTTT. V gene TRBV21-1 combines with J gene TRBJ1-6; no DNA check was done on the table's D call, TRBD1. TRBV21-1 is reported as a pseudogene. This CDR3 comprises 14 residues.

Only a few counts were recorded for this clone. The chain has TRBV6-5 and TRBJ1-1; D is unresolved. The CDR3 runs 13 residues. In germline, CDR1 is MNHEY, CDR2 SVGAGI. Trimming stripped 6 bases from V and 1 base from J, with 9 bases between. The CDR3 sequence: CASSLSSNTEAFF. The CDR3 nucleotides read TGTGCCAGCAGCCTCAGTTCGAACACTGAAGCTTTCTTT.

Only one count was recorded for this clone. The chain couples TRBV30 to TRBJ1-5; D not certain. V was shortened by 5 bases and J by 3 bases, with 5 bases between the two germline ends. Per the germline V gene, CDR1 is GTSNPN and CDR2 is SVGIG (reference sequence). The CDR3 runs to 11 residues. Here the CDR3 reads CAWGLNQPQHF. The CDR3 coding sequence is TGTGCCTGGGGCCTCAATCAGCCCCAGCATTTT.

CDR3 loop: CASSQAGLGETQYF. The CDR3 DNA is TGTGCCAGCAGCCAAGCGGGGTTGGGAGAGACCCAGTACTTC. The rearrangement uses TRBV4-2 and TRBJ2-5, with a tentative D call TRBD2 (5 bases). Germline-derived CDR1 and CDR2 are LGHNA and YNFKEQ. The length of the CDR3 is 14 residues. V was shortened by 1 base and J by 4 bases, with 10 bases between the two germline ends.

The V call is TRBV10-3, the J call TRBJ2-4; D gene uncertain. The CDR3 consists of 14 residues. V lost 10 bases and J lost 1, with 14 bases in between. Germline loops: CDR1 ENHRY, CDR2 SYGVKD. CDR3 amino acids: CATMPGLAKNIQYF. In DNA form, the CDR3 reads TGTGCCACGATGCCAGGTTTGGCCAAAAACATTCAGTACTTC.

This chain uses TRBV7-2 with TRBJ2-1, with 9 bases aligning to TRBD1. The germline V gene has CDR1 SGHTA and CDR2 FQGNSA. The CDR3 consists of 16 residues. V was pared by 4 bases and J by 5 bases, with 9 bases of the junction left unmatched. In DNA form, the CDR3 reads TGTGCCAGCAGCTCGGGACCCGGGACAGGGAACAATGAGCAGTTCTTC. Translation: CASSSGPGTGNNEQFF.

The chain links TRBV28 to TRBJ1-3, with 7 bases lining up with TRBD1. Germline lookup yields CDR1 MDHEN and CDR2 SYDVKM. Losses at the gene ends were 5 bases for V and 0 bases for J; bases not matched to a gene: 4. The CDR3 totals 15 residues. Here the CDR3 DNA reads TGTGCCAGCAGTCAGGGACAGACCTCTGGAAACACCATATATTTT. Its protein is CASSQGQTSGNTIYF.

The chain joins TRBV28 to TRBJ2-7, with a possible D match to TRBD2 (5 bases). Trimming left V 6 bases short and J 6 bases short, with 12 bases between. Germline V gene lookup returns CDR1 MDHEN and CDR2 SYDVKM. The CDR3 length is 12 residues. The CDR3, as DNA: TGTGCCAGCAGACCGGCCGCGGGCGAGCAGTACTTC. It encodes CASRPAAGEQYF.

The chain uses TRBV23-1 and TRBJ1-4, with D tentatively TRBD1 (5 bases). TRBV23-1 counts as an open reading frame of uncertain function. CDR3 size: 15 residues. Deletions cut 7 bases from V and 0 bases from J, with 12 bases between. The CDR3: CASKTEDATNEKLFF. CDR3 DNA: TGCGCCAGCAAGACAGAGGATGCAACTAATGAAAAACTGTTTTTT.

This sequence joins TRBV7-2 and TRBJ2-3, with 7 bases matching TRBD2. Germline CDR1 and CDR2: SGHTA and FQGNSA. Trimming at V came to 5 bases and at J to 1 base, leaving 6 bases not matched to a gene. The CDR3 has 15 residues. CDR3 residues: CASSLSGTRTDTQYF. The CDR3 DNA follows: TGTGCCAGCAGCCTCAGCGGGACTCGCACAGATACGCAGTATTTT.

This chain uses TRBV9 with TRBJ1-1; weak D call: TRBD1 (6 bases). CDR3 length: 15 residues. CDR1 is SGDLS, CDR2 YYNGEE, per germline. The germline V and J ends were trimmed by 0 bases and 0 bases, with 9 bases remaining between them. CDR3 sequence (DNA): TGTGCCAGCAGCGTAGGCGGGGGCCTGAACACTGAAGCTTTCTTT. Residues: CASSVGGGLNTEAFF. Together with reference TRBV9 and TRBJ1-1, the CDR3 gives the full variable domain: DSGVTQTPKHLITATGQRVTLRCSPRSGDLSVYWYQQSLDQGLQFLIQYYNGEERAKGNILERFSAQQFPDLHSELNLSSLELGDSALYFCASSVGGGLNTEAFFGQGTRLTVV.

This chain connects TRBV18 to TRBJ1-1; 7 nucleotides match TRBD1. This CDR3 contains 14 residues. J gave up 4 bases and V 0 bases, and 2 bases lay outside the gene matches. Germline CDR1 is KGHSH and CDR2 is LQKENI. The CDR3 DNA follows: TGTGCCAGCTCACCACCGTACAGGGGCACTGAAGCTTTCTTT. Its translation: CASSPPYRGTEAFF.

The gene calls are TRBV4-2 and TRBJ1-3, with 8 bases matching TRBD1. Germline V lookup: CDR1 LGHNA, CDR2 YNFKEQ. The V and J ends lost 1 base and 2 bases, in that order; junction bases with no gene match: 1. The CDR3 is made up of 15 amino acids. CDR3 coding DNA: TGTGCCAGCAGCCAAGGGGACAGGACTGGAAACACCATATATTTT. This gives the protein CASSQGDRTGNTIYF.

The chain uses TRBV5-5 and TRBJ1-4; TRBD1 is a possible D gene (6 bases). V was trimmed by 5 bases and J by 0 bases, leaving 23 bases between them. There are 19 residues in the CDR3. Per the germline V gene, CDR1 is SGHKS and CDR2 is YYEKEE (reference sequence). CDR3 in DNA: TGTGCCAGCAGTTTAACGGACAGAGCCTTAGTTGCAACTAATGAAAAACTGTTTTTT. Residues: CASSLTDRALVATNEKLFF.